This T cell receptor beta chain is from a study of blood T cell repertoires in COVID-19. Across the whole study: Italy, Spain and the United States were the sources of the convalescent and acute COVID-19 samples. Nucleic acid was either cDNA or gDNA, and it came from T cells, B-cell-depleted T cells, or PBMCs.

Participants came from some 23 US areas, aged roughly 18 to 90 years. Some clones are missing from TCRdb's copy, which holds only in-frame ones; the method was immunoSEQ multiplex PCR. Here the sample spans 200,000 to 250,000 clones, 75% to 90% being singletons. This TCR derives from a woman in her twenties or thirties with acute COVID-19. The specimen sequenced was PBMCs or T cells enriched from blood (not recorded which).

CDR3: CATSSDSLNTEAFF. The DNA for the CDR3 is TGTGCCACCAGCAGCGACAGTTTGAACACTGAAGCTTTCTTT. V and J are TRBV15 and TRBJ1-1; possibly TRBD1 for D (5 bases). The germline CDR1 and CDR2 sequences are LNHNV and YYDKDF (reference sequence). Trimming shortened V by 3 bases and J by 0 bases, and 8 bases separated the two germline ends. CDR3 length: 14 residues. The full variable domain, completed using reference TRBV15 and TRBJ1-1, is DAMVIQNPRYQVTQFGKPVTLSCSQTLNHNVMYWYQQKSSQAPKLLFHYYDKDFNNEADTPDNFQSRRPNTSFCFLDIRSPGLGDTAMYLCATSSDSLNTEAFFGQGTRLTVV.